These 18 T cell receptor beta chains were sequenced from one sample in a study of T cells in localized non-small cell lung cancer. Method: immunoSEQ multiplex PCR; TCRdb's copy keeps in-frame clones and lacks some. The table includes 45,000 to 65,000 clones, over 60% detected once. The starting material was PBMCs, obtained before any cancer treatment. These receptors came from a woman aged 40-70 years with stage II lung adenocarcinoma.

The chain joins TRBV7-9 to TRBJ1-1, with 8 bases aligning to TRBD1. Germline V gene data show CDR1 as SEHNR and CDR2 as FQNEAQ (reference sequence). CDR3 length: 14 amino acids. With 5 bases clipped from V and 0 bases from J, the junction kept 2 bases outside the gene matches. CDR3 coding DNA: TGTGCCAGCAGCGTGACAGGGGTGAACACTGAAGCTTTCTTT. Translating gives CASSVTGVNTEAFF. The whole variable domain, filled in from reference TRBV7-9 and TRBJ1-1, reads DTGVSQNPRHKITKRGQNVTFRCDPISEHNRLYWYRQTLGQGPEFLTYFQNEAQLEKSRLLSDRFSAERPKGSFSTLEIQRTEQGDSAMYLCASSVTGVNTEAFFGQGTRLTVV.

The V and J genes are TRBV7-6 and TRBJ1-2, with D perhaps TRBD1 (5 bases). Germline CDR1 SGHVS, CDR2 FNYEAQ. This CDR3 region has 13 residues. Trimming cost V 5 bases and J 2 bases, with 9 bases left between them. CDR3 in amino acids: CASSVGQNYGYTF. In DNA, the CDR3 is TGTGCCAGCAGCGTGGGGCAGAACTATGGCTACACCTTC. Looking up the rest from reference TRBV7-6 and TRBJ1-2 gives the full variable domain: GAGVSQSPRYKVTKRGQDVALRCDPISGHVSLYWYRQALGQGPEFLTYFNYEAQQDKSGLPNDRFSAERPEGSISTLTIQRTEQRDSAMYRCASSVGQNYGYTFGSGTRLTVV.

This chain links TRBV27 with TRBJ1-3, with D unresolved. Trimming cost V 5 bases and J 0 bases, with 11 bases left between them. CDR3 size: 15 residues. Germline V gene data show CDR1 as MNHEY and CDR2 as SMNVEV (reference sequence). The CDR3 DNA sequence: TGTGCCAGCAGTGTAAACGGACTCTCTGGAAACACCATATATTTT. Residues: CASSVNGLSGNTIYF.

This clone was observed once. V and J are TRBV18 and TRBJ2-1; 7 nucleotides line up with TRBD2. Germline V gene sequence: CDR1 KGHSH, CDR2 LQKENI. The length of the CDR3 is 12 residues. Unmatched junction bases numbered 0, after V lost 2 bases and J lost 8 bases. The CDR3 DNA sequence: TGTGCCAGCTCACCAGGGGGGGATGAGCAGTTCTTC. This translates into CASSPGGDEQFF.

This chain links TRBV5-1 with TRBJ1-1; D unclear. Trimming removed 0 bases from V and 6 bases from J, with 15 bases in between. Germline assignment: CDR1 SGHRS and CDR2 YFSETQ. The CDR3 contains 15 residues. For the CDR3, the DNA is TGCGCCAGCAGCTTGGTTCAGGACCCGAGGTCTGAAGCTTTCTTT. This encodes CASSLVQDPRSEAFF.

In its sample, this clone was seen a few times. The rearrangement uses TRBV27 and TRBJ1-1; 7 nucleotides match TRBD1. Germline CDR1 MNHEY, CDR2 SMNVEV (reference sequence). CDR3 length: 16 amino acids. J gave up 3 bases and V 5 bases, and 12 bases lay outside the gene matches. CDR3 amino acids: CASSPVSGGLDTEAFF. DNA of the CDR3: TGTGCCAGCAGTCCCGTCTCAGGGGGATTAGACACTGAAGCTTTCTTT.

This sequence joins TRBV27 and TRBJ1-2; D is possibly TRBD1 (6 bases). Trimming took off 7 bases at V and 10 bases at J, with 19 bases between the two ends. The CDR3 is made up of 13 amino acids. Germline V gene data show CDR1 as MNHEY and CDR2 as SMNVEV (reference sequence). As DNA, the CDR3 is TGTGCCAGCATCGATAGGGGGGGGGCGATCTACACCTTC. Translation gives CASIDRGGAIYTF.

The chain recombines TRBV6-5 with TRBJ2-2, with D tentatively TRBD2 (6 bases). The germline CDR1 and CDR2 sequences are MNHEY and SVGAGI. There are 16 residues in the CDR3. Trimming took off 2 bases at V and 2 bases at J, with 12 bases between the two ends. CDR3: CASSYGGSGNTGELFF. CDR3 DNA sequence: TGTGCCAGCAGTTACGGGGGGTCGGGTAACACCGGGGAGCTGTTTTTT.

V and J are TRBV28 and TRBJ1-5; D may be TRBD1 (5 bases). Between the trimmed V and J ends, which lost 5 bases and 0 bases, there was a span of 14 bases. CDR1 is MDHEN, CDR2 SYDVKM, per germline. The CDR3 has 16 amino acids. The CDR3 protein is CASSRWTPNSNQPQHF. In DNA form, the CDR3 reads TGTGCCAGCAGTCGATGGACACCTAATAGCAATCAGCCCCAGCATTTT.

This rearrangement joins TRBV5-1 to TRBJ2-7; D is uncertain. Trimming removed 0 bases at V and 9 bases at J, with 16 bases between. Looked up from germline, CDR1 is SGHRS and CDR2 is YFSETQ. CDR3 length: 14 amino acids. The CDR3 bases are TGCGCCAGCAGCTTGGGGTCTCCCCCCCTATGGCAGTACTTC. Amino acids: CASSLGSPPLWQYF.

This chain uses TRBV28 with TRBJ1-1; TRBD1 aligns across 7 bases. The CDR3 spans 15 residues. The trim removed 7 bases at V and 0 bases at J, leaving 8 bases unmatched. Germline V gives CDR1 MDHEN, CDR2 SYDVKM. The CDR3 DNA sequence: TGTGCCAGCACCGACAAGGGGGCCCTGAACACTGAAGCTTTCTTT. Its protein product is CASTDKGALNTEAFF.

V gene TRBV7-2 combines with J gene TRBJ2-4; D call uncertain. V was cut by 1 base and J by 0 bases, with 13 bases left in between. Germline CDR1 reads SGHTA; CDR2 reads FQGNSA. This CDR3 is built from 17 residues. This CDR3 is CASSLEWAVLAKNIQYF. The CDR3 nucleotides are TGTGCCAGCAGCTTAGAGTGGGCGGTCCTAGCCAAAAACATTCAGTACTTC. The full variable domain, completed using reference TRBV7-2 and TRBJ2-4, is GAGVSQSPSNKVTEKGKDVELRCDPISGHTALYWYRQSLGQGLEFLIYFQGNSAPDKSGLPSDRFSAERTGGSVSTLTIQRTQQEDSAVYLCASSLEWAVLAKNIQYFGAGTRLSVL.

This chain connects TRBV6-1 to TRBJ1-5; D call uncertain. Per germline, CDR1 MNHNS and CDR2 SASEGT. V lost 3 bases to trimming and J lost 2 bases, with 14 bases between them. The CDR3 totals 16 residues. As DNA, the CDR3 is TGTGCCAGCAGTGATAAAGGGTTGAGAGGCAATCAGCCCCAGCATTTT. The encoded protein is CASSDKGLRGNQPQHF.

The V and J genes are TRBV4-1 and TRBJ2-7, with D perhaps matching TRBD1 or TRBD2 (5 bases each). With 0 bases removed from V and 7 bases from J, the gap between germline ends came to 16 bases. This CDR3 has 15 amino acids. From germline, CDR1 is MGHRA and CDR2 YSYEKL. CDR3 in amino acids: CASSQDTRGREEQYF. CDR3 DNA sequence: TGCGCCAGCAGCCAAGATACACGGGGACGAGAGGAGCAGTACTTC.

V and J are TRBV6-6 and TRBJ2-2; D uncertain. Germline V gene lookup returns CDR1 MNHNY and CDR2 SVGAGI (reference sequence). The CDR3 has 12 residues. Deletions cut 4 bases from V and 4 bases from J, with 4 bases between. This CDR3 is CASSFSTGELFF. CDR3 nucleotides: TGTGCCAGCAGTTTTAGCACCGGGGAGCTGTTTTTT.

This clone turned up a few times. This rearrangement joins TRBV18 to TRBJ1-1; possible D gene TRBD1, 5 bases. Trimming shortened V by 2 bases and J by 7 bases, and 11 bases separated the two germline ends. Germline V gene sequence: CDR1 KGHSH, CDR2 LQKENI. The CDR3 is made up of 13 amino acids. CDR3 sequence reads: CASSPSTGDEAFF. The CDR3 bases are TGTGCCAGCTCACCAAGTACAGGTGATGAAGCTTTCTTT.

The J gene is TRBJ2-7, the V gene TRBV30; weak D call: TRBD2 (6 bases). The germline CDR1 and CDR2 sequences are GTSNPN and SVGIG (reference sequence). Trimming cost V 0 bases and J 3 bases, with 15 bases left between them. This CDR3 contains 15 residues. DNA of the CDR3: TGTGCCTGGAGTGTACCGGGGGTAACGAGCTACGAGCAGTACTTC. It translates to CAWSVPGVTSYEQYF.

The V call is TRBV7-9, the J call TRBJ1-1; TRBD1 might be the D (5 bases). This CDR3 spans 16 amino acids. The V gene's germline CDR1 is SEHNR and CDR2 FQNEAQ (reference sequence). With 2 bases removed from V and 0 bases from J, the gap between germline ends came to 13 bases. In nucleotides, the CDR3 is TGTGCCAGCAGCTTAAGAAGGGACGGAGTGAACACTGAAGCTTTCTTT. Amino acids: CASSLRRDGVNTEAFF.